This T cell receptor (beta chain) was retrieved from a study of shared clonotypes between healthy human individuals. At the level of the study: Every donor yielded three CD4 naive, three CD4 memory, two CD8 naive and one CD8 memory plate. General study points: Roughly 5% of naive CD4 clonotypes were shared across a few donors.

Note on this clone: Its antigen is unidentified. In the same sample, other DNA sequences code for this CDR3.

The V gene end was trimmed by 8 bases and the J gene end by 5 bases; junction bases not matched to a gene: 4. The CDR3 has 13 residues. Germline V CDR1 and CDR2: SGHRS, YFSETQ. Assay used: immunoSEQ multiplex PCR; TCRdb lists only in-frame clones, some missing. The table records about 1.5 million clones, 95% to 99% of them present only once. Within Nashville, Tennessee resided all donors, each a Caucasian adult. Memory CD4+ cells were the fraction left after CD45RA+ naive selection. Sample: naive CD4+ T cells sorted from blood. The subset here: CD45RA+ positively selected. The TCR originated in a man aged 30-40 years in good health. This chain joins TRBV5-1 and TRBJ2-5; 12 bases line up with TRBD2. Here the CDR3 reads CASSGLAGETQYF. DNA of the CDR3: TGCGCCAGTTCCGGACTAGCGGGGGAGACCCAGTACTTC.